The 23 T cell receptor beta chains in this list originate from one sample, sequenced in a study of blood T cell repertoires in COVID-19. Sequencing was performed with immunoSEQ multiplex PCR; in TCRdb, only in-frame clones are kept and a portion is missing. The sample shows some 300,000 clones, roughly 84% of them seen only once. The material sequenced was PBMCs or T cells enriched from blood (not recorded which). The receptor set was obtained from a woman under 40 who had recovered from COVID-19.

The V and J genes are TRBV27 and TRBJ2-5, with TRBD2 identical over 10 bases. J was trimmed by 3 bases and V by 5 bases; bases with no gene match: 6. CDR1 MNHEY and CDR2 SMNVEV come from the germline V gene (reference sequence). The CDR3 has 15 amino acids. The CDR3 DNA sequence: TGTGCCAGCAGTCCAAGGACTAGCGGAAAAGAGACCCAGTACTTC. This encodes CASSPRTSGKETQYF.

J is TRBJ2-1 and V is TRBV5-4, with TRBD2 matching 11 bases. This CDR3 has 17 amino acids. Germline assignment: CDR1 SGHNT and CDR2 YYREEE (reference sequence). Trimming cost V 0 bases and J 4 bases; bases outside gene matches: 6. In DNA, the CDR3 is TGTGCCAGCAGCTTGGTTGGCCTAGCGGGGGGATACAATGAGCAGTTCTTC. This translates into CASSLVGLAGGYNEQFF. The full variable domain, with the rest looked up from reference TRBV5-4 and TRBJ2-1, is ETGVTQSPTHLIKTRGQQVTLRCSSQSGHNTVSWYQQALGQGPQFIFQYYREEENGRGNFPPRFSGLQFPNYSSELNVNALELDDSALYLCASSLVGLAGGYNEQFFGPGTRLTVL.

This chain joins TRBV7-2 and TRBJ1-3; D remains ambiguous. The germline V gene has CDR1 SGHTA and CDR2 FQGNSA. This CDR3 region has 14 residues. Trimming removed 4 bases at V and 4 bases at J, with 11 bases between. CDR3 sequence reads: CASSSRQGGNTIYF. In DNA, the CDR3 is TGTGCCAGCAGCTCCAGACAAGGAGGAAACACCATATATTTT.

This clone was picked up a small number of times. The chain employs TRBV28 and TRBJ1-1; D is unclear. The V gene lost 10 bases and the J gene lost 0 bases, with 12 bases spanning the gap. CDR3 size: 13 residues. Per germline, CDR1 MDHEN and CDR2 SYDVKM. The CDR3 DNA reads TGTGCCACCTACAAGCAGGTGAACACTGAAGCTTTCTTT. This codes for CATYKQVNTEAFF. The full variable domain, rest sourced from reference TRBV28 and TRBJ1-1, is DVKVTQSSRYLVKRTGEKVFLECVQDMDHENMFWYRQDPGLGLRLIYFSYDVKMKEKGDIPEGYSVSREKKERFSLILESASTNQTSMYLCATYKQVNTEAFFGQGTRLTVV.

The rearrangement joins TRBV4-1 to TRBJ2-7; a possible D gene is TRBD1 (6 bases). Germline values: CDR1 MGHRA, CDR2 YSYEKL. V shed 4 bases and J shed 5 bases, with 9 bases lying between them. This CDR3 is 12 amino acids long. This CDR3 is CASSPGVDEQYF. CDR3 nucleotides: TGCGCCAGCAGCCCAGGGGTCGACGAGCAGTACTTC.

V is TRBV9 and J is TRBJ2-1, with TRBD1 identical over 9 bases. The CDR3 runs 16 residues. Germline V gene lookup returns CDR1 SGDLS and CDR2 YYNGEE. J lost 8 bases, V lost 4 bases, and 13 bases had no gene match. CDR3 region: CASSHQRGQGMDEQFF. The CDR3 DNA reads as TGTGCCAGCAGCCACCAAAGGGGACAGGGCATGGATGAGCAGTTCTTC. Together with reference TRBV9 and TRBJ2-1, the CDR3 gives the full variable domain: DSGVTQTPKHLITATGQRVTLRCSPRSGDLSVYWYQQSLDQGLQFLIQYYNGEERAKGNILERFSAQQFPDLHSELNLSSLELGDSALYFCASSHQRGQGMDEQFFGPGTRLTVL.

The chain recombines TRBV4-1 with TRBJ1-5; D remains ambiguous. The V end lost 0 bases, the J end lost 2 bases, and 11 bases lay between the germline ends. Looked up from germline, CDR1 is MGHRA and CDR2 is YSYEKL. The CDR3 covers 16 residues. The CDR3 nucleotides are TGCGCCAGCAGCCAAGAGTTGAGTTTTCGCAATCAGCCCCAGCATTTT. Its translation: CASSQELSFRNQPQHF.

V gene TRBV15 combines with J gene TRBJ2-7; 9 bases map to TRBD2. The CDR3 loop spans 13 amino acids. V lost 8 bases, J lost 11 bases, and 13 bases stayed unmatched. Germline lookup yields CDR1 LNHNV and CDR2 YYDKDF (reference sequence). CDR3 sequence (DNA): TGTGCCACCCGCCACCTAGCGGGACCCGTTAAGTACTTC. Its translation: CATRHLAGPVKYF.

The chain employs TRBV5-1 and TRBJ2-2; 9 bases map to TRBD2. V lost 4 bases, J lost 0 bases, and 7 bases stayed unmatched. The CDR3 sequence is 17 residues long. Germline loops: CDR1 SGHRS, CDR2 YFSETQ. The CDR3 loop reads CASSPGLAAANTGELFF. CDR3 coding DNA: TGCGCCAGCAGCCCGGGACTAGCCGCCGCGAACACCGGGGAGCTGTTTTTT.

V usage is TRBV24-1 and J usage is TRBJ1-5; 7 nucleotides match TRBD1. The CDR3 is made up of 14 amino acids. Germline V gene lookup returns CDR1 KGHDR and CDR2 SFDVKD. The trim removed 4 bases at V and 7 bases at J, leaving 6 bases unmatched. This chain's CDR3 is CATSEATGSQPQHF. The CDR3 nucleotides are TGTGCCACCAGTGAGGCGACAGGGAGCCAGCCCCAGCATTTT.

CDR3 region: CASSPGLEETQYF. The CDR3 nucleotides are TGTGCCAGCAGTCCGGGACTAGAGGAGACCCAGTACTTC. The chain joins TRBV27 to TRBJ2-5, with TRBD2 matching over 8 bases. Germline values: CDR1 MNHEY, CDR2 SMNVEV (reference sequence). This CDR3 has 13 residues. V was clipped by 5 bases and J by 5 bases; unmatched bases: 4.

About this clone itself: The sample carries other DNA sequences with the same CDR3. This CDR3 reads CASSYSGGPNQPQHF. The CDR3 DNA reads TGTGCCAGCAGTTACTCGGGGGGACCGAATCAGCCCCAGCATTTT. J is TRBJ1-5 and V is TRBV6-5; D is perhaps TRBD1 (5 bases). The germline V and J ends were trimmed by 0 bases and 4 bases, with 10 bases remaining between them. This CDR3 region has 15 residues. Germline-derived CDR1 and CDR2 are MNHEY and SVGAGI.

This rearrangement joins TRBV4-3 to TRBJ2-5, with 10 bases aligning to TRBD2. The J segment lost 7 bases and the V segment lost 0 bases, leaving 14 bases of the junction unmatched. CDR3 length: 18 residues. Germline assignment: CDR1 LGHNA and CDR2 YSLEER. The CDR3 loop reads CASSQDRSGGAGMGTQYF. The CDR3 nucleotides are TGCGCCAGCAGCCAAGATCGAAGCGGGGGGGCCGGAATGGGGACCCAGTACTTC.

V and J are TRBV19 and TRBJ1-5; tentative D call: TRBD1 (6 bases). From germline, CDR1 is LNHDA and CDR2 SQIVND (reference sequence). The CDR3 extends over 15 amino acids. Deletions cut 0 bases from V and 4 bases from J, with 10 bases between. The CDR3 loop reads CASSIDGQLNQPQHF. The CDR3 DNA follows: TGTGCCAGTAGTATAGATGGACAGCTTAATCAGCCCCAGCATTTT.

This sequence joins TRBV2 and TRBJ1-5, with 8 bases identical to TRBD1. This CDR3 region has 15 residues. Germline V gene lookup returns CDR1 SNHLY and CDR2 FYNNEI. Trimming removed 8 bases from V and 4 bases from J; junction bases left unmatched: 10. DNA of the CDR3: TGTGCCAGCGGCAACCAGGGGGCTGATAATCAGCCCCAGCATTTT. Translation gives CASGNQGADNQPQHF.

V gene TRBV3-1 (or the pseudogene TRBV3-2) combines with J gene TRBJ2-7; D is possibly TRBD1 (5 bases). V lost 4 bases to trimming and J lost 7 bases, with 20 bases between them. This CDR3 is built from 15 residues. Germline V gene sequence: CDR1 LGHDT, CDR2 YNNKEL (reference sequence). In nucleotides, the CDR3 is TGTGCCAGCAGCCTTTTCACAGGAGTCCTTGAGGAGCAGTACTTC. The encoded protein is CASSLFTGVLEEQYF.

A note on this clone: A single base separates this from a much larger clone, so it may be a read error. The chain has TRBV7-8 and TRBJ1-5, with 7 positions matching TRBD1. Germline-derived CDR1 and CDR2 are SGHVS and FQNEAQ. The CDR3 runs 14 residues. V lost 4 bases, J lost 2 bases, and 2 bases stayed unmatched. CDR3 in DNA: TGTGCCAGCAGCTACGGACAGGGCAATCAGCCCCAGCATTTT. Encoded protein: CASSYGQGNQPQHF.

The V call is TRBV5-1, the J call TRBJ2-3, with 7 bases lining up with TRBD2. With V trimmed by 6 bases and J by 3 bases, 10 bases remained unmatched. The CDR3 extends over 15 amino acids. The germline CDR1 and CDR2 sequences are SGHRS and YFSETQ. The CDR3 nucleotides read TGCGCCAGCATACCAGGACTAGTAGAAACAGATACGCAGTATTTT. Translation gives CASIPGLVETDTQYF.

CDR3 nucleotides: TGTGCCAGCAGCTTATCGGTGGGGGCGCAGGAGACCCAGTACTTC. Its protein is CASSLSVGAQETQYF. J is TRBJ2-5 and V is TRBV7-2; TRBD1 might be the D (6 bases). This CDR3 spans 15 amino acids. The V gene lost 2 bases and the J gene lost 5 bases, with 15 bases spanning the gap. In germline, CDR1 is SGHTA, CDR2 FQGNSA.

In DNA, the CDR3 is TGTGCCAGCTCACCAGCAGGGGCAGAGACCCAGTACTTC. It codes for CASSPAGAETQYF. The chain joins TRBV18 to TRBJ2-5; possibly TRBD1 for D (6 bases). Trimming cost V 2 bases and J 4 bases, with 8 bases left between them. This CDR3 contains 13 residues. Looked up from germline, CDR1 is KGHSH and CDR2 is LQKENI.

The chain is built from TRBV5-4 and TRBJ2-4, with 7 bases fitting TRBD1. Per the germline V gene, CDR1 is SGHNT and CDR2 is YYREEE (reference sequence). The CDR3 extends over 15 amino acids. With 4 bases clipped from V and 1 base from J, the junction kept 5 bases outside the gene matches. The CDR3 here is CASSDRVSAKNIQYF. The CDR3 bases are TGTGCCAGCAGCGACAGGGTTTCGGCCAAAAACATTCAGTACTTC.

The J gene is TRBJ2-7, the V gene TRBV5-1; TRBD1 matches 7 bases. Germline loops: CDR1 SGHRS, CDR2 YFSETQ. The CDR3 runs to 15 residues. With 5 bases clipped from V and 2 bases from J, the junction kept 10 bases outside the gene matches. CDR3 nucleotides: TGCGCCAGCAGTATGGGCTGGACAGGCGCCTACGAGCAGTACTTC. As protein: CASSMGWTGAYEQYF.

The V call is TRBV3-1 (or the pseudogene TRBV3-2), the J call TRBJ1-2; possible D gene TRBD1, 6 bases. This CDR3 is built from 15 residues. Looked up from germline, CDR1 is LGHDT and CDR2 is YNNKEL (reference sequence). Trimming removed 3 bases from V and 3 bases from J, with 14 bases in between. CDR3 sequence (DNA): TGTGCCAGCAGCCAGGGGGCAGGTTCCCACTATGGCTACACCTTC. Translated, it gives CASSQGAGSHYGYTF.